The 12 T cell receptor beta chains in this list originate from one sample, sequenced in a study of Graves' ophthalmopathy and Graves' hyperthyroidism. The authors amplified TCR beta CDR3 regions from RNA transcripts. First-round RT-PCR relied on HTBI primers, and a second-round multiplex PCR came next. TCRdb re-called the multiplex PCR reads through MiXCR, storing one row per CDR3 protein. The sample has over 650,000 distinct CDR3 sequences, roughly 39% seen once. The sequenced sample was peripheral blood. Receptors were obtained from an adult man with Graves' ophthalmopathy.

The V and J genes are TRBV25-1 and TRBJ2-1, with D unclear. V was shortened by 2 bases and J by 5 bases, with 4 bases between the two germline ends. The germline CDR1 and CDR2 sequences are MGHDK and SYGVNS. CDR3 size: 12 residues. CDR3 in DNA: TGTGCCAGCAGTGAAGTAAACAATGAGCAGTTCTTC. It encodes CASSEVNNEQFF.

V usage is TRBV10-3 and J usage is TRBJ2-5; 11 bases are shared with TRBD1. CDR3 length: 17 residues. After removal of 10 bases from V and 1 base from J, the junction contained 14 bases not matched to a gene. Germline V gene lookup returns CDR1 ENHRY and CDR2 SYGVKD. The DNA for the CDR3 is TGTGCCAGCCTGAATGAAATAGGGACAGGGGGCCAAGAGACCCAGTACTTC. Residues: CASLNEIGTGGQETQYF.

This clonotype was recorded at least ten times. This CDR3 reads CATSDTRDRDQETQYF. CDR3 nucleotide sequence: TGTGCCACCAGTGACACCCGGGACAGGGACCAAGAGACCCAGTACTTC. J is TRBJ2-5 and V is TRBV24-1; TRBD1 aligns across 9 bases. The CDR3 is 16 amino acids. Germline trimming cut 4 bases from V and 0 bases from J; bases unmatched to any gene: 5. Germline-derived CDR1 and CDR2 are KGHDR and SFDVKD.

The J gene is TRBJ1-1, the V gene TRBV29-1, with 10 bases identical to TRBD1. CDR3 length: 13 residues. The germline V gene encodes CDR1 SQVTM and CDR2 ANQGSEA. Trimming removed 8 bases from V and 1 base from J; junction bases left unmatched: 4. CDR3 in amino acids: CSIRDRGNTEAFF. CDR3 DNA: TGCAGCATACGGGACAGGGGGAACACTGAAGCTTTCTTT.

This rearrangement joins TRBV29-1 to TRBJ1-1; tentatively, D is TRBD1 (6 bases). Germline lookup yields CDR1 SQVTM and CDR2 ANQGSEA. The CDR3 is 13 residues long. Trimming cost V 8 bases and J 0 bases, with 13 bases left between them. The CDR3 loop reads CSLVRDMNTEAFF. The CDR3 bases are TGCAGCTTAGTAAGGGACATGAACACTGAAGCTTTCTTT.

The CDR3 sequence is CAIQGSDSNQPQHF. The CDR3, as DNA: TGTGCCATCCAAGGTTCCGATAGCAATCAGCCCCAGCATTTT. This sequence joins TRBV10-3 and TRBJ1-5; D not certain. This CDR3 contains 14 residues. Trimming pared 8 bases from V and 0 bases from J, leaving 11 bases between. Per the germline V gene, CDR1 is ENHRY and CDR2 is SYGVKD.

This chain connects TRBV6-5 to TRBJ1-2, with D hard to call. CDR1 MNHEY and CDR2 SVGAGI come from the germline V gene. With 9 bases removed from V and 6 bases from J, the gap between germline ends came to 17 bases. The CDR3 consists of 13 residues. Here the CDR3 reads CASGYSLVDGYTF. CDR3 nucleotides: TGTGCCAGTGGATACAGCCTAGTGGATGGCTACACCTTC.

The rearrangement uses TRBV20-1 and TRBJ1-4, with 8 bases lining up with TRBD1. J was trimmed by 2 bases and V by 0 bases; bases with no gene match: 2. Germline-derived CDR1 and CDR2 are DFQATT and SNEGSKA (reference sequence). The CDR3 runs 15 residues. The CDR3 region is CSARDDRGTNEKLFF. CDR3 DNA: TGCAGTGCTAGAGATGACAGGGGTACTAATGAAAAACTGTTTTTT.

This clonotype has at least ten counts. The genes are TRBV29-1 and TRBJ2-6; no clear D gene. The CDR3 spans 13 residues. Looked up from germline, CDR1 is SQVTM and CDR2 is ANQGSEA. Between the trimmed V and J ends, which lost 6 bases and 1 base, there was a span of 7 bases. This CDR3 reads CSVSRSGANVLTF. CDR3 sequence (DNA): TGCAGCGTCTCCCGGTCTGGGGCCAACGTCCTGACTTTC.

This clonotype appeared many times. This CDR3 reads CATSDRQGSAGELFF. CDR3 nucleotide sequence: TGTGCCACCAGTGACCGACAGGGGAGCGCCGGGGAGCTGTTTTTT. V is TRBV24-1 and J is TRBJ2-2, with 8 bases aligning to TRBD1. The germline V gene has CDR1 KGHDR and CDR2 SFDVKD. The CDR3 sequence is 15 residues long. The trim removed 4 bases at V and 6 bases at J, leaving 6 bases unmatched.

Here the CDR3 reads CSSYSRGSHEQYF. CDR3 coding DNA: TGCAGCAGTTACTCCCGGGGAAGTCACGAGCAGTACTTC. This chain connects TRBV29-1 to TRBJ2-7; D is perhaps TRBD2 (5 bases). The CDR3 covers 13 residues. V was clipped by 8 bases and J by 5 bases, with 19 bases between them. Germline-derived CDR1 and CDR2 are SQVTM and ANQGSEA.

This clonotype was picked up a small number of times. Being one base from a much bigger clone, this may be a read error. The chain links TRBV6-1 to TRBJ1-2, with 9 bases aligning to TRBD1. Looked up from germline, CDR1 is MNHNS and CDR2 is SASEGT. The CDR3 runs 11 residues. In DNA, the CDR3 is TGTGCCATCAGTTCCGGGACAGGGAATACCTTC. This codes for CAISSGTGNTF.